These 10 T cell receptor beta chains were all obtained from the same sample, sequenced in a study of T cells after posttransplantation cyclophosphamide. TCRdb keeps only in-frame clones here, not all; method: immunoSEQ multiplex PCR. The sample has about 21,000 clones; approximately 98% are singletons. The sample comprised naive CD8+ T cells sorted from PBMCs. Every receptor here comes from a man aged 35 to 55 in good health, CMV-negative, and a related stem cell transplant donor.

CDR3 residues: CASSSDTSGATYEQYF. The CDR3 nucleotides read TGTGCCAGCAGTTCCGACACAAGCGGGGCGACCTACGAGCAGTACTTC. The rearrangement joins TRBV6-5 to TRBJ2-5, with 7 bases fitting TRBD2. The J call may be mistaken, given a closer DNA end match to TRBJ2-7. This CDR3 comprises 16 residues. Germline loops: CDR1 MNHEY, CDR2 SVGAGI.

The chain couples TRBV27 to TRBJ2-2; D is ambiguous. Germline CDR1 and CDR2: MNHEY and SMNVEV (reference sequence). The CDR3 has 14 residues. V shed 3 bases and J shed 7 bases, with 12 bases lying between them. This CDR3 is CASSFRGTNGELFF. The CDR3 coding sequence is TGTGCCAGCAGTTTTAGAGGAACAAACGGGGAGCTGTTTTTT.

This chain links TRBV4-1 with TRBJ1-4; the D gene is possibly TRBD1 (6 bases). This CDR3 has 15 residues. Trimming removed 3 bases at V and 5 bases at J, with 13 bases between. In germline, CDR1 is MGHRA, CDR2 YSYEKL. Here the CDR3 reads CASSQPTGGNEKLFF. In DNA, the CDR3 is TGCGCCAGCAGCCAGCCGACAGGCGGAAATGAAAAACTGTTTTTT.

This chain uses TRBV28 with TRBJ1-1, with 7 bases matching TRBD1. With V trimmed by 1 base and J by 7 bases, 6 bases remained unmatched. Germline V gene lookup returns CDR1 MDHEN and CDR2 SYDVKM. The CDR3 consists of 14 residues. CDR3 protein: CASSLSGTEYEAFF. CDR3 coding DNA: TGTGCCAGCAGTTTATCCGGGACAGAATATGAAGCTTTCTTT.

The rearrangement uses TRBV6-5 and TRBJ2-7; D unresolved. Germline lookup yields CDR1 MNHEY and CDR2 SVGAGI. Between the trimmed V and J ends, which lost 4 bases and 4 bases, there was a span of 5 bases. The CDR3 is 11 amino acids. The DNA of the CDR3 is TGTGCCAGCAGTTCTCCGTACGAGCAGTACTTC. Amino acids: CASSSPYEQYF.

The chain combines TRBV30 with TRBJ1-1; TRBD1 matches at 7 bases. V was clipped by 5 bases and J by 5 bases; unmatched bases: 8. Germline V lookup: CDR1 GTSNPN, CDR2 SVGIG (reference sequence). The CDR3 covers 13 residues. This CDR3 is CAWAQTGSTEAFF. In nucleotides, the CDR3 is TGTGCCTGGGCTCAGACAGGGAGTACTGAAGCTTTCTTT.

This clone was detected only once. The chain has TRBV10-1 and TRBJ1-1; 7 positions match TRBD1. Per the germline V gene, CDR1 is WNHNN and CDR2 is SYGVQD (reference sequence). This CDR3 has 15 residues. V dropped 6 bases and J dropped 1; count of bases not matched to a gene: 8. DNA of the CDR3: TGCGCCAGCAGAGACCTAAGACAGGGGAACACTGAAGCTTTCTTT. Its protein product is CASRDLRQGNTEAFF.

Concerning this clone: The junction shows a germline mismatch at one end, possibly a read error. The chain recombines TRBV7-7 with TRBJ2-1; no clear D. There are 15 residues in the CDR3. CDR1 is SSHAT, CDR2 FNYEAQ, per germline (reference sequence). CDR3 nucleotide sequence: TGTGCTAGCAGTCTAGGAGTGGACTCCTACAATGAGCAGTTCTTC. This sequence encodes CASSLGVDSYNEQFF.

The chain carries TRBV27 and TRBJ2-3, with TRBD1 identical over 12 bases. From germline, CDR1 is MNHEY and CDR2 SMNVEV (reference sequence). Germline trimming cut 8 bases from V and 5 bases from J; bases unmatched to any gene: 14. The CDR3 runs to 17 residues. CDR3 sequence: CASEGTGGQGLKDTQYF. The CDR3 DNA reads TGTGCCAGCGAGGGGACAGGGGGCCAAGGACTGAAAGATACGCAGTATTTT.

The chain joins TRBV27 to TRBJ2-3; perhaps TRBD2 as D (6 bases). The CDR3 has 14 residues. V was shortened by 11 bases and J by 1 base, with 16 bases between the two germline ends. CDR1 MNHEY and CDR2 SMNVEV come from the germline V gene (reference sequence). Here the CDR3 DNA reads TGTGCCTCGGGAGTGGGCCGGCGCACAGATACGCAGTATTTT. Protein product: CASGVGRRTDTQYF.